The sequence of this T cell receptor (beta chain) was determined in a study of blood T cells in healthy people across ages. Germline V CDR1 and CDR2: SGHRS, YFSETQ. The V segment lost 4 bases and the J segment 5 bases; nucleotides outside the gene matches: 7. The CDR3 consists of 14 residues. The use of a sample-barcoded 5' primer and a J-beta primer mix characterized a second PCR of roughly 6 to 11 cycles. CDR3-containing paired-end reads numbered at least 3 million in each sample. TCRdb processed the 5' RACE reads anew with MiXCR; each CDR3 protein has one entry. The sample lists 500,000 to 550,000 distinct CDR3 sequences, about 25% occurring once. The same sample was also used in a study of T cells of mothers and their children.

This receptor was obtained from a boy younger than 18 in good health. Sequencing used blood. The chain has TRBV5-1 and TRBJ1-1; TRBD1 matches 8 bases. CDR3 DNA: TGCGCCAGCAGCCCGGCCCACAGGGGGACTGAAGCTTTCTTT. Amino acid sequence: CASSPAHRGTEAFF.